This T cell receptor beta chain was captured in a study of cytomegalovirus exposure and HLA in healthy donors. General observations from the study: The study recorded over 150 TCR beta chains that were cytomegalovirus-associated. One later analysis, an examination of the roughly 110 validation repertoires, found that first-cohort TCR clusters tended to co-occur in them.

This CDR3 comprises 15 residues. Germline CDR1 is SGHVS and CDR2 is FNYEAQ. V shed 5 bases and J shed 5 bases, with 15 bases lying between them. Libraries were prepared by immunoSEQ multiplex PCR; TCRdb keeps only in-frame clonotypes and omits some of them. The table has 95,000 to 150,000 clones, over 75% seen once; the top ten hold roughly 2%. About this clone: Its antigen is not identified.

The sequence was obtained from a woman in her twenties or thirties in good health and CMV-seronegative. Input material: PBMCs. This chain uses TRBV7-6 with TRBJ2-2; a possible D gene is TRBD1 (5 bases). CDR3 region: CASSNDRGGTGELFF. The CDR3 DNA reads TGTGCCAGCAGCAATGACAGAGGTGGTACCGGGGAGCTGTTTTTT. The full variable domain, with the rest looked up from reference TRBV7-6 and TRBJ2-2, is GAGVSQSPRYKVTKRGQDVALRCDPISGHVSLYWYRQALGQGPEFLTYFNYEAQQDKSGLPNDRFSAERPEGSISTLTIQRTEQRDSAMYRCASSNDRGGTGELFFGEGSRLTVL.